Listed below are T cell receptor beta chains from one sample, sequenced in a study of blood T cells in healthy people across ages. TCRdb redid the calling of the 5' RACE reads with MiXCR, one entry per CDR3 protein. Here the sample spans around 1.5 million distinct CDR3 sequences, roughly a third being singletons. Sequences were obtained from blood. The receptors derive from a woman younger than 45 in good health. The CDR3 runs from the conserved cysteine through the conserved F or W. Fields, in order: D gene, V gene, J gene, clone size, CDR3 DNA, CDR3 protein. The D gene is left open where the match is weak. Clone size appears in some rows only: once, few, many, or a class for an expanded clone.

TRBD2,TRBV4-1,TRBJ2-1,NA,TGCGCCAGCAGCCAAGACGGGCTAGCGGGGGACGTCTCCTACAATGAGCAGTTCTTC,CASSQDGLAGDVSYNEQFF
NA,TRBV15,TRBJ2-7,NA,TGTGCCACCTCCTCAGACACGTTCACCTACGAGCAGTACTTC,CATSSDTFTYEQYF
TRBD2,TRBV12-3/TRBV12-4,TRBJ2-3,NA,TGTGCCAGCACCAAGCCGGGACTAGGAGCAGATACGCAGTATTTT,CASTKPGLGADTQYF
TRBD2,TRBV6-5,TRBJ2-1,many,TGTGCCAGCAGTTCTAGCGGGGGGGCCGGGAATGAGCAGTTCTTC,CASSSSGGAGNEQFF
NA,TRBV6-5,TRBJ1-5,NA,TGTGCCACCTTGGACCCCCGAGGGAATCAGCCCCAGCATTTT,CATLDPRGNQPQHF
NA,TRBV11-1,TRBJ2-1,NA,TGTGCCAGCAGCTTTTTCCGTTACAATGAGCAGTTCTTC,CASSFFRYNEQFF
NA,TRBV6-5,TRBJ2-7,NA,TGTGCCAGCAGCAGGACAGCTAAGGAGCAGTACTTC,CASSRTAKEQYF
NA,TRBV2,TRBJ1-1,NA,TGTGCCAGCAGGGTGGGGACCACTGAAGCTTTCTTT,CASRVGTTEAFF
TRBD2,TRBV6-1,TRBJ2-1,few,TGTGCCAGCAGTGAATATCCTAGCGGGCACTACAATGAGCAGTTCTTC,CASSEYPSGHYNEQFF
TRBD2,TRBV20-1,TRBJ2-1,few,TGCAGTGCTACTAGCGGGAGGGCCGGCAATGAGCAGTTCTTC,CSATSGRAGNEQFF
NA,TRBV4-2,TRBJ2-7,many,TGTGCCAGCAGTGAAAATCCTGGGGGCTCCTACGAGCAGTACTTC,CASSENPGGSYEQYF
NA,TRBV3-1,TRBJ2-7,once,TGTGCCAGCAGCCAAGGGAGTGTCTCCTACGAGCAGTACTTC,CASSQGSVSYEQYF
NA,TRBV2,TRBJ2-1,NA,TGTGCCAGCAGCCCCTCGGCACTGTACCACAATGAGCAGTTCTTC,CASSPSALYHNEQFF
TRBD1,TRBV29-1,TRBJ1-1,few,TGCAGCGCGGGACAGTCGAACACTGAAGCTTTCTTT,CSAGQSNTEAFF
TRBD1,TRBV6-6,TRBJ2-1,few,TGTGCCAGCAGTTACAGGTGGGACAGGGGGCATGAGTTCTTC,CASSYRWDRGHEFF
NA,TRBV7-2,TRBJ2-2,NA,TGTGCCAGCAGAGGAAGCATTAGTCCCGGGGAGCCGTTTTTT,CASRGSISPGEPFF
TRBD1,TRBV29-1,TRBJ2-1,many,TGCAGCGGGGGGGATCCGGTTCGGACAGGGAGGTTCTTC,CSGGDPVRTGRFF
NA,TRBV7-9,TRBJ2-7,few,TGTGCCAGCAGCCGGGGACCGCTCTACGAGCAGTACTTC,CASSRGPLYEQYF
NA,TRBV15,TRBJ2-5,NA,TGTGCCACCAGCAGAGGAGGCGGGAAGTCCCAAGAGACCCAGTACTTC,CATSRGGGKSQETQYF
TRBD1,TRBV27,TRBJ2-7,NA,TGTGCCAGCAGTTCCCTCGGACAGGGCCACGAGCAGTACTTC,CASSSLGQGHEQYF
TRBD2,TRBV29-1,TRBJ2-3,few,TGCATTTTAGGGGCTAGCGGGGGTAGCACAGATACGCAGTATTTT,CILGASGGSTDTQYF
NA,TRBV6-1,TRBJ1-2,NA,TGTGCCAGCAGTGAAGCGCTTCTAGGAAACTATGGCTACACCTTC,CASSEALLGNYGYTF
NA,TRBV5-6,TRBJ2-5,NA,TGTGCCAGCAGCTCCGTGGCGGCTCTGGAGACCCAGTACTTC,CASSSVAALETQYF
TRBD1,TRBV2,TRBJ1-4,NA,TGTGCCAGCAGTGAAGGACAGGGTCGAACTAATGAAAAACTGTTTTTT,CASSEGQGRTNEKLFF
NA,TRBV9,TRBJ2-6,NA,TGTGCCAGCAGCTTATCTACCAGGTACTCTGGGGCCAACGTCCTGACTTTC,CASSLSTRYSGANVLTF
NA,TRBV15,TRBJ1-1,NA,TGTGCCACCAGCAGAGGGGGGGGGAGGAACACTGAAGCTTTCTTT,CATSRGGGRNTEAFF
NA,TRBV6-5,TRBJ1-1,NA,TGTGCCAGCAGTTACCTAAGAGGCGACACTGAAGCTTTCTTT,CASSYLRGDTEAFF
TRBD1,TRBV6-6,TRBJ1-2,NA,TGTGCCAGCAGTTATAACTCTGTTATAGGACAGGGTTCCGGCTACACCTTC,CASSYNSVIGQGSGYTF
NA,TRBV27,TRBJ2-7,few,TGTGCCAGCAGTTTATATGGCAGGGGTACCTACGAGCAGTACTTC,CASSLYGRGTYEQYF
NA,TRBV5-1,TRBJ1-2,NA,TGCGCCAGCAGCTTGGGGGCGATCTATGGCTACACCTTC,CASSLGAIYGYTF
TRBD2,TRBV20-1,TRBJ2-1,many,TGCAGTGCTAGTGGCGCTAGCGGGGGGGCCTACAATGAGCAGTTCTTC,CSASGASGGAYNEQFF
NA,TRBV7-2,TRBJ1-1,NA,TGTGCCAGCAGCTTAGACGGGATGGGGTCCACTGAAGCTTTCTTT,CASSLDGMGSTEAFF
NA,TRBV20-1,TRBJ2-5,NA,TGCAGTGCTGCCGACTGGACGAGCGTCGCATCGGAGACCCAGTACTTC,CSAADWTSVASETQYF
NA,TRBV4-2,TRBJ1-2,many,TGTGCCAGCAGCCAAGATCGGGGGGGCGCCTATGGCTACACCTTC,CASSQDRGGAYGYTF
NA,TRBV7-9,TRBJ1-2,NA,TGTGCCAGCAGCTTGGGCGTATGGGGGCTGAGCTATGGCTACACCTTC,CASSLGVWGLSYGYTF
NA,TRBV7-8,TRBJ2-3,NA,TGTGCCAGCAGCGACCTAGCGTCGAGGAAAACTAGCACAGATACGCAGTATTTT,CASSDLASRKTSTDTQYF
TRBD2,TRBV4-2,TRBJ2-7,NA,TGTGCCAGCAGCCAAGATTCCAGCGGGGGGGGAAACGAGCAGTACTTC,CASSQDSSGGGNEQYF
NA,TRBV7-9,TRBJ1-6,NA,TGTGCCAGCAGCCGGGCCGGCTTTAATTCACCCCTCCACTTT,CASSRAGFNSPLHF
NA,TRBV4-1,TRBJ1-5,few,TGCGCCAGCAGCCCCACTCGGACAGTGGATGGTCCCCAGCATTTT,CASSPTRTVDGPQHF
NA,TRBV28,TRBJ1-4,few,TGTGCCAGCAGTTCCCTAAGACATGGGCAAACTAATGAAAAACTGTTTTTT,CASSSLRHGQTNEKLFF
TRBD2,TRBV20-1,TRBJ2-1,NA,TGCAGTGCCGTCGGACTAGCGGGGGAAAATGAGCAGTTCTTC,CSAVGLAGENEQFF
TRBD1,TRBV5-1,TRBJ1-2,few,TGCGCCAGCAGCTCCTTGGGGGGACAGGACTATGGCTACACCTTC,CASSSLGGQDYGYTF
NA,TRBV7-8,TRBJ2-1,NA,TGTGCCAGCAGCCTGAGGGTCTTAGTACCCCCATACAATGAGCAGTTCTTC,CASSLRVLVPPYNEQFF
NA,TRBV6-2/TRBV6-3,TRBJ2-7,NA,TGTGCCAGCAAACAGGAATACGAGCAGTACTTC,CASKQEYEQYF
TRBD2,TRBV5-4,TRBJ2-3,NA,TGTGCCAGCAACAGAGCGGGAGGGGCTACAGATACGCAGTATTTT,CASNRAGGATDTQYF
NA,TRBV5-5,TRBJ2-1,NA,TGTGCCAGCAGCTTGCGGTCGGCAGGAGGGGATGAGCAGTTCTTC,CASSLRSAGGDEQFF